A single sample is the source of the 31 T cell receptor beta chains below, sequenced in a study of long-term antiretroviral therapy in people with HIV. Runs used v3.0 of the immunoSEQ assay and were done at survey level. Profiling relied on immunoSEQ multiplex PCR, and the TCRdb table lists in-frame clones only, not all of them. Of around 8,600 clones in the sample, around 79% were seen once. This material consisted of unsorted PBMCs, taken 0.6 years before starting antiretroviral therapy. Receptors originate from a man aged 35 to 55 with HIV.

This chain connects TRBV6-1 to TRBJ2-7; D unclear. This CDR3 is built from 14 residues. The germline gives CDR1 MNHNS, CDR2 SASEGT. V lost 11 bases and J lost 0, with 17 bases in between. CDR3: CAGSGSVSSYEQYF. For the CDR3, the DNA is TGTGCCGGATCCGGGTCGGTCAGCTCCTACGAGCAGTACTTC.

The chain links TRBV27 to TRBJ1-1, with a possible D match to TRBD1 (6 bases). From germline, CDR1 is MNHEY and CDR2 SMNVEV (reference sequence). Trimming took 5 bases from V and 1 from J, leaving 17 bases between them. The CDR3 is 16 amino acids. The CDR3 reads CASSLDLGGRNTEAFF. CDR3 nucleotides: TGTGCCAGCAGTCTAGACCTAGGGGGTCGGAACACTGAAGCTTTCTTT.

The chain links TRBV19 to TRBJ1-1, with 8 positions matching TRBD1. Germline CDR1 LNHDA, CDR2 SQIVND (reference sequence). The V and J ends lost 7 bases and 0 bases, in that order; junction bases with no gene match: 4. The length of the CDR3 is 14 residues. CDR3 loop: CASNRQGMNTEAFF. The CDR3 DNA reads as TGTGCCAGTAACAGACAGGGGATGAACACTGAAGCTTTCTTT.

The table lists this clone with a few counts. The CDR3 DNA is TGTGCCAGCAGCCAACAGGGAAATAGCAATCAGCCCCAGCATTTT. This codes for CASSQQGNSNQPQHF. J is TRBJ1-5 and V is TRBV7-9, with a tentative D call TRBD1 (6 bases). V shed 5 bases and J shed 0 bases, with 11 bases lying between them. The length of the CDR3 is 15 residues. CDR1 and CDR2 (germline): SEHNR, FQNEAQ (reference sequence). The complete variable domain, with remaining parts taken from reference TRBV7-9 and TRBJ1-5, reads DTGVSQNPRHKITKRGQNVTFRCDPISEHNRLYWYRQTLGQGPEFLTYFQNEAQLEKSRLLSDRFSAERPKGSFSTLEIQRTEQGDSAMYLCASSQQGNSNQPQHFGDGTRLSIL.

The CDR3 coding sequence is TGTGCCAGCAGCTTAGTCAGGGACCATTACAATGAGCAGTTCTTC. The encoded protein is CASSLVRDHYNEQFF. The chain employs TRBV7-9 and TRBJ2-1, with D perhaps given as TRBD1 or TRBD2 (5 bases each). The CDR3 contains 15 residues. V lost 1 base to trimming and J lost 4 bases, with 11 bases between them. Per the germline V gene, CDR1 is SEHNR and CDR2 is FQNEAQ (reference sequence).

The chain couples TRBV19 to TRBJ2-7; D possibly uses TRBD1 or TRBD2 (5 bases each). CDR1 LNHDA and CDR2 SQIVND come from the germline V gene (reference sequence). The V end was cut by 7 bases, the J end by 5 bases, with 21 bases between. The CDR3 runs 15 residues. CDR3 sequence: CASTSGAGTGNEQYF. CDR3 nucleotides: TGTGCCAGTACCTCTGGGGCAGGTACGGGGAACGAGCAGTACTTC. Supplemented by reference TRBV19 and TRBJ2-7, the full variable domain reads DGGITQSPKYLFRKEGQNVTLSCEQNLNHDAMYWYRQDPGQGLRLIYYSQIVNDFQKGDIAEGYSVSREKKESFPLTVTSAQKNPTAFYLCASTSGAGTGNEQYFGPGTRLTVT.

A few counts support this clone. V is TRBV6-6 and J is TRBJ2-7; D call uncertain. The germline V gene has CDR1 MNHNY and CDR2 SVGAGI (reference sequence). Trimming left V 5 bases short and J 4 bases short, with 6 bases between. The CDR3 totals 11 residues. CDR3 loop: CASSPNYEQYF. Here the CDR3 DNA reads TGTGCCAGCAGTCCCAATTACGAGCAGTACTTC.

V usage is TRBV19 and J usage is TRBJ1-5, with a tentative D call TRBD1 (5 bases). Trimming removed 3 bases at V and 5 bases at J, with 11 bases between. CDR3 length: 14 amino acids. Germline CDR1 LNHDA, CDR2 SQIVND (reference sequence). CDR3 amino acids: CASSIQDSYQPQHF. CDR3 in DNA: TGTGCCAGTAGTATCCAAGACAGCTATCAGCCCCAGCATTTT.

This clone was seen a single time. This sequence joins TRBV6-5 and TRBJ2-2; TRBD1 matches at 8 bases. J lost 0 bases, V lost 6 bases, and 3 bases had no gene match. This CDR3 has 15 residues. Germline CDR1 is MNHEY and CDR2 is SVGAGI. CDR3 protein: CASSRTGTNTGELFF. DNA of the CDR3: TGTGCCAGCAGCAGGACAGGGACGAACACCGGGGAGCTGTTTTTT.

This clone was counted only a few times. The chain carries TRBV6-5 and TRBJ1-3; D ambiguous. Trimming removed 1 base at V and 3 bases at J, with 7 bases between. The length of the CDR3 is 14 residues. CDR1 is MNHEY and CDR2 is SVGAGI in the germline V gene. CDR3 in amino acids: CASSYLADGNTIYF. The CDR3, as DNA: TGTGCCAGCAGTTACTTGGCAGATGGAAACACCATATATTTT.

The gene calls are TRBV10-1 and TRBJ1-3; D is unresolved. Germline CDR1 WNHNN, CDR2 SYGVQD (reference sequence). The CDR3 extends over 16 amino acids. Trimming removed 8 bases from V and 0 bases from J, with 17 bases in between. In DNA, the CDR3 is TGCGCCAGCTCCACGGAACGGGTCAGCTCTGGAAACACCATATATTTT. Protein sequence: CASSTERVSSGNTIYF.

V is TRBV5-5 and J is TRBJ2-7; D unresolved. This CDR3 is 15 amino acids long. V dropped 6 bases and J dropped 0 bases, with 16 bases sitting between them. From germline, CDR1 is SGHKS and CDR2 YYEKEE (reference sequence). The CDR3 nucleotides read TGTGCCAGCACCACTCTCCCGACCGACTCCTACGAGCAGTACTTC. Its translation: CASTTLPTDSYEQYF.

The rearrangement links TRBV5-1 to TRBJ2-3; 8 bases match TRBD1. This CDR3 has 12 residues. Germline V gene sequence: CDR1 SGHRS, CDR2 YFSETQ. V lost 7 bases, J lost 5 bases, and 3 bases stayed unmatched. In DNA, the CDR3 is TGCGCCAGCCAAGACAGGGGAGATACGCAGTATTTT. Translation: CASQDRGDTQYF.

This CDR3 reads CASSARQGSSYNSPLHF. The CDR3 nucleotides are TGTGCCAGCAGTGCCCGACAGGGGAGCTCCTATAATTCACCCCTCCACTTT. The chain links TRBV25-1 to TRBJ1-6, with TRBD1 matching 8 bases. The CDR3 loop spans 17 amino acids. With 4 bases clipped from V and 0 bases from J, the junction kept 5 bases outside the gene matches. Germline loops: CDR1 MGHDK, CDR2 SYGVNS.

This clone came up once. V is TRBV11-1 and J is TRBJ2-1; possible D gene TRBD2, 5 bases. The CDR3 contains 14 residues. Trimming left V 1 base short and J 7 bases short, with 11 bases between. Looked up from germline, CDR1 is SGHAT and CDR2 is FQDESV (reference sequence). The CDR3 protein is CASSLVLEGNEQFF. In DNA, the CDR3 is TGTGCCAGCAGCTTAGTGCTAGAGGGAAATGAGCAGTTCTTC. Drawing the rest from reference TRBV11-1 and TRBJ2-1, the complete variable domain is EAEVAQSPRYKITEKSQAVAFWCDPISGHATLYWYRQILGQGPELLVQFQDESVVDDSQLPKDRFSAERLKGVDSTLKIQPAELGDSAMYLCASSLVLEGNEQFFGPGTRLTVL.

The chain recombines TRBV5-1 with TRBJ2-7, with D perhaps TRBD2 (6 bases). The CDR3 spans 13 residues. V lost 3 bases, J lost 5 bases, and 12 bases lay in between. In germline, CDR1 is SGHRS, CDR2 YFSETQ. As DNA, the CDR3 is TGCGCCAGCAGCTCCGAGCGCGGGGACGAGCAGTACTTC. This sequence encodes CASSSERGDEQYF. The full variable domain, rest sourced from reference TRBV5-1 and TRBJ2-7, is KAGVTQTPRYLIKTRGQQVTLSCSPISGHRSVSWYQQTPGQGLQFLFEYFSETQRNKGNFPGRFSGRQFSNSRSEMNVSTLELGDSALYLCASSSERGDEQYFGPGTRLTVT.

The CDR3 DNA reads as TGTGCCAGCAGCCCGAGGAGCAGGGGCTACACCTTC. Translation: CASSPRSRGYTF. This rearrangement joins TRBV14 to TRBJ1-2; no clear D. This CDR3 comprises 12 residues. Germline CDR1 SGHDN, CDR2 FVKESK. The V end lost 4 bases, the J end lost 8 bases, and 11 bases lay between the germline ends. The full variable domain, in which reference TRBV14 and TRBJ1-2 provide the parts outside the CDR3, is EAGVTQFPSHSVIEKGQTVTLRCDPISGHDNLYWYRRVMGKEIKFLLHFVKESKQDESGMPNNRFLAERTGGTYSTLKVQPAELEDSGVYFCASSPRSRGYTFGSGTRLTVV.

The CDR3 nucleotides are TGCGCCAGCAGCTTGGGAGGGGGACAGGGGCTCATGAACACTGAAGCTTTCTTT. Translated: CASSLGGGQGLMNTEAFF. This chain joins TRBV5-1 and TRBJ1-1; 10 nucleotides agree with TRBD1. In germline, CDR1 is SGHRS, CDR2 YFSETQ. V shed 0 bases and J 0 bases; nucleotides not matched to a gene: 8. CDR3 size: 18 residues.

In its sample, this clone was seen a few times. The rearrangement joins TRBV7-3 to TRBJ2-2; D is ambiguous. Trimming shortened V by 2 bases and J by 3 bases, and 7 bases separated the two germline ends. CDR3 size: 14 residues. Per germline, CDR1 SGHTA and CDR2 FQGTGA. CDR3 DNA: TGTGCCAGCAGCTTATCTTGGGACACCGGGGAGCTGTTTTTT. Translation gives CASSLSWDTGELFF.

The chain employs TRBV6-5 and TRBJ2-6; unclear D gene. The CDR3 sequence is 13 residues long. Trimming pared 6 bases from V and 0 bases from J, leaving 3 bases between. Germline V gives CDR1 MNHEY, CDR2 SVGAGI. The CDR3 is CASRFSGANVLTF. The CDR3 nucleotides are TGTGCCAGCAGATTCTCTGGGGCCAACGTCCTGACTTTC.

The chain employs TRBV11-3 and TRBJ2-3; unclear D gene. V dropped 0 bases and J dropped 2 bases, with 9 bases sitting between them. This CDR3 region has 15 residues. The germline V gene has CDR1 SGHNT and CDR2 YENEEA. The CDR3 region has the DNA TGTGCCAGCAGCTTAGATCAATCACCCACAGATACGCAGTATTTT. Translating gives CASSLDQSPTDTQYF.

CDR3 residues: CASSLRQGGTEAFF. As DNA, the CDR3 is TGCGCCAGCAGCCTGAGACAGGGTGGGACTGAAGCTTTCTTT. This sequence joins TRBV5-1 and TRBJ1-1, with 7 bases aligning to TRBD1. V gave up 4 bases and J gave up 5 bases; unmatched junction bases: 8. The CDR3 is made up of 14 amino acids. Germline CDR1 SGHRS, CDR2 YFSETQ.

The CDR3 protein is CASSQGTGGPYEQYF. The CDR3 bases are TGCGCCAGCAGCCAAGGGACGGGGGGGCCCTACGAGCAGTACTTC. The gene calls are TRBV4-1 and TRBJ2-7, with 8 nucleotides matching TRBD2. V lost 1 base to trimming and J lost 2 bases; unmatched junction nucleotides: 4. This CDR3 contains 15 residues. Germline V gene sequence: CDR1 MGHRA, CDR2 YSYEKL.

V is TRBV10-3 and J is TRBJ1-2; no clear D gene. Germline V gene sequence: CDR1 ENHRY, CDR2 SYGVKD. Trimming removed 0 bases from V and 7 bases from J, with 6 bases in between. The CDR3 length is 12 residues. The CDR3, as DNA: TGTGCCATCAGTGAGTCAAGGGCTGGCTACACCTTC. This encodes CAISESRAGYTF.

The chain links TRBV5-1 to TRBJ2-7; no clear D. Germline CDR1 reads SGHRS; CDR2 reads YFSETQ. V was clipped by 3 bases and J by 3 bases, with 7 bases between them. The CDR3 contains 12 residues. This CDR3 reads CASSSSLYEQYF. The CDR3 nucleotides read TGCGCCAGCAGCTCCAGTCTCTACGAGCAGTACTTC.

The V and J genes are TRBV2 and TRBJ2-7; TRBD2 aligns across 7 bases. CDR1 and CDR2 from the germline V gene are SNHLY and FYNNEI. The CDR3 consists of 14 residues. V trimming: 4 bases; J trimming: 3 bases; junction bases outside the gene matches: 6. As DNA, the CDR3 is TGTGCCAGCAGTGCGGCTAGCGGAGACTACGAGCAGTACTTC. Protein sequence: CASSAASGDYEQYF.

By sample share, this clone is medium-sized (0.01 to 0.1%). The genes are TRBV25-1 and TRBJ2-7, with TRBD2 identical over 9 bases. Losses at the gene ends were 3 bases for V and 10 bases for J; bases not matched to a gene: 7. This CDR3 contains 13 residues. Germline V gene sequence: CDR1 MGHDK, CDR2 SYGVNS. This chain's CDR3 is CASSDRGGAEQYF. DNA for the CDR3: TGTGCCAGCAGTGACCGCGGGGGGGCGGAACAGTACTTC.

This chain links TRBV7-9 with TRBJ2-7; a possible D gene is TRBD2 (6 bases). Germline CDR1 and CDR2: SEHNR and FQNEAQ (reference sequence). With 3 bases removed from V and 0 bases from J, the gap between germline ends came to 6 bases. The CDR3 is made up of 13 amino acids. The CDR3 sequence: CASSFGSSYEQYF. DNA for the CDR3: TGTGCCAGCAGCTTCGGGAGCTCCTACGAGCAGTACTTC.

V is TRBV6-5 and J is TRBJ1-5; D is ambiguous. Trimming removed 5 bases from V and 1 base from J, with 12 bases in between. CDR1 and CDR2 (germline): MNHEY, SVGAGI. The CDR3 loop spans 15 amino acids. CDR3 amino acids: CASSPRFGSNQPQHF. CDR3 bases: TGTGCCAGCAGTCCCCGTTTCGGAAGCAATCAGCCCCAGCATTTT.

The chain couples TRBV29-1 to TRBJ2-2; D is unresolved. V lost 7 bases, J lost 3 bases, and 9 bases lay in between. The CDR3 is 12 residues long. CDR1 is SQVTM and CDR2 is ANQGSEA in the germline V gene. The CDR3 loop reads CSGRPYTGELFF. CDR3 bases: TGCAGCGGTCGGCCCTACACCGGGGAGCTGTTTTTT.

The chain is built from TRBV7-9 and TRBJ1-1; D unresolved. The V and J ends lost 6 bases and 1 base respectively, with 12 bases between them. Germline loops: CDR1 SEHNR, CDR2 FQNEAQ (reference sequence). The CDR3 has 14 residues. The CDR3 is CASSTQSENTEAFF. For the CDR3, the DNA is TGTGCCAGCAGTACTCAATCCGAGAACACTGAAGCTTTCTTT.